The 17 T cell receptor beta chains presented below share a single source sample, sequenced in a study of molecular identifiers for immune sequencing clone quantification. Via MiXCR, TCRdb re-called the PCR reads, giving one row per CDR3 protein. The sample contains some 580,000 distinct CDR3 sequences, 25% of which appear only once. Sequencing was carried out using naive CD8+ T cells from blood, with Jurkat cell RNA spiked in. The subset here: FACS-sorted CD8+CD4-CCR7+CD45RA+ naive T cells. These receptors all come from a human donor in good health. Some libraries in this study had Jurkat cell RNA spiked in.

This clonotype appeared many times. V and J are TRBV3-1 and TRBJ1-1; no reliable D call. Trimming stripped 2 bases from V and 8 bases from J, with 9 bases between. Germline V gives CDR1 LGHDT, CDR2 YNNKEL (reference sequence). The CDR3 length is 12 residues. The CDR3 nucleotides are TGTGCCAGCAGCCAACGATCCTCCGAAGCTTTCTTT. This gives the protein CASSQRSSEAFF.

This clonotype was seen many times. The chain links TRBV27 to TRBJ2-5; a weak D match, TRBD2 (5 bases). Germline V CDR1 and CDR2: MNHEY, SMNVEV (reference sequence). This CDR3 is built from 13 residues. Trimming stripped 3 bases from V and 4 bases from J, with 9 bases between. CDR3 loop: CASSFRGRETQYF. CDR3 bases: TGTGCCAGCAGTTTCAGAGGGAGAGAGACCCAGTACTTC.

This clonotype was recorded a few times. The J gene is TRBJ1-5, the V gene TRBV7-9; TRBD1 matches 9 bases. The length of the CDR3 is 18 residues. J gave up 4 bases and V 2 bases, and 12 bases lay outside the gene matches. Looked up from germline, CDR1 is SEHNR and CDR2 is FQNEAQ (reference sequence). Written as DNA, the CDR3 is TGTGCCAGCAGCTTAACCCCCCGGGACAGGGATTTTAATCAGCCCCAGCATTTT. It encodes CASSLTPRDRDFNQPQHF.

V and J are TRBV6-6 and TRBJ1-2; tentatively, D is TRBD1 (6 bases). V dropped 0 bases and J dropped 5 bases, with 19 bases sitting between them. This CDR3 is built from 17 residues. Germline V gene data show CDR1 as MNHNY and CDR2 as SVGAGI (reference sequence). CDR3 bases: TGTGCCAGCAGTTACTCAGCAGGGGCTCAAGATTATTATGGCTACACCTTC. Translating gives CASSYSAGAQDYYGYTF.

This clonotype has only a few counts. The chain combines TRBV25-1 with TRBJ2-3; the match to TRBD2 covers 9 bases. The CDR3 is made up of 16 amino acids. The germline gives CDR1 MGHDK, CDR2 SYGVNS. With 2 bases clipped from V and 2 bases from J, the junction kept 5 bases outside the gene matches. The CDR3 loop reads CASSENRLADTDTQYF. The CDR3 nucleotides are TGTGCCAGCAGTGAAAACCGACTAGCGGACACAGATACGCAGTATTTT.

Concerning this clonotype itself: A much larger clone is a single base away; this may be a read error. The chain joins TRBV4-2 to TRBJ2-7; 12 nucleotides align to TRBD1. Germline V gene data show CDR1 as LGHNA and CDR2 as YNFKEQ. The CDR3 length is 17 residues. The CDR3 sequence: CASSQEGQGAGSYEQHF. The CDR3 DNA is TGTGCCAGCAGCCAGGAGGGACAGGGGGCAGGTTCCTACGAGCAGCACTTC.

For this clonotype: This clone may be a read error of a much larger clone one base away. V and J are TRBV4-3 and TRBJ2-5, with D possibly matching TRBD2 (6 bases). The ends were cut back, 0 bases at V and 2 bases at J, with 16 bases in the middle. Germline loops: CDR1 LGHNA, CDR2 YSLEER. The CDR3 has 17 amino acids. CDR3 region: CASSQDRASVNQETQYF. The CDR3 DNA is TGCGCCAGCAGCCAAGACAGGGCTAGCGTCAATCAAGAGACCCAGTACTTC.

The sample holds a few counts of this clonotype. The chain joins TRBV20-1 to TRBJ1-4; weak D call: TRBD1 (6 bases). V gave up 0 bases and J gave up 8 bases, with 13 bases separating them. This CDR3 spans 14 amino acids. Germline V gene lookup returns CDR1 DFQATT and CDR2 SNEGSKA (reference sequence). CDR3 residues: CSARDFQGREKLFF. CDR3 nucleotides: TGCAGTGCTAGAGATTTCCAGGGGAGGGAAAAACTGTTTTTT.

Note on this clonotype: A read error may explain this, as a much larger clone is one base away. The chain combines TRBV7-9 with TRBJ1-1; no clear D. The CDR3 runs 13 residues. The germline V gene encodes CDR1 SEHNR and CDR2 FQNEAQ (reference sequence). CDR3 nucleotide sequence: TGTACCAGCAGCTTAGCGGGTAGGGTTGAAGCTTTCTTT. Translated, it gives CTSSLAGRVEAFF.

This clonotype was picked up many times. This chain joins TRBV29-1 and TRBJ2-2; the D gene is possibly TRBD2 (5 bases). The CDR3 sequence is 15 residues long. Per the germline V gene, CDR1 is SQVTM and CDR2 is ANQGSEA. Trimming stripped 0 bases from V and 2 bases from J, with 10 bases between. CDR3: CSVEDGDENTGELFF. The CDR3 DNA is TGCAGCGTTGAAGACGGGGATGAAAACACCGGGGAGCTGTTTTTT.

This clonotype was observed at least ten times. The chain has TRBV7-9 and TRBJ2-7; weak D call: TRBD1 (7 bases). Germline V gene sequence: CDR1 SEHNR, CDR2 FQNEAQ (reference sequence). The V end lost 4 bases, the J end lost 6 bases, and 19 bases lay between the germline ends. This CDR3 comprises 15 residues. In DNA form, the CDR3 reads TGTGCCAGCAGCTCCAGCCAGGGGGGTCGGGTCGAGCAGTACTTC. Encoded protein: CASSSSQGGRVEQYF.

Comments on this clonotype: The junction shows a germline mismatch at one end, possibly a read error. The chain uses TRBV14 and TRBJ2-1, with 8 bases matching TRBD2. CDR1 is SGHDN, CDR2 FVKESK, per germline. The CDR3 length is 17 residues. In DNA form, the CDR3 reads TGTGCCAGCAGCGTAAGTAGCGGGGTAAGCTCCTACAATGAGCGGTTCTTC. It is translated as CASSVSSGVSSYNERFF.

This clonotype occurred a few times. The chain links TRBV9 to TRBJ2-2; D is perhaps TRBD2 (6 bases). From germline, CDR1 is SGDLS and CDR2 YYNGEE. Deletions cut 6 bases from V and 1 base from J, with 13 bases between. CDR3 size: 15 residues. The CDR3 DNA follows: TGTGCCAGCACCCCGGGGGACCTGAACACCGGGGAGCTGTTTTTT. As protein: CASTPGDLNTGELFF.

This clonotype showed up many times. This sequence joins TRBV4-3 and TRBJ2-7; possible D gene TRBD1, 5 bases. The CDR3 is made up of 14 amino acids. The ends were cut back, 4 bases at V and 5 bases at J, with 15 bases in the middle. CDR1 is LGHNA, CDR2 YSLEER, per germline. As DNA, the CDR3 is TGCGCCAGCAGCCCCACAGGTATCCGCAACGAGCAGTACTTC. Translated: CASSPTGIRNEQYF.

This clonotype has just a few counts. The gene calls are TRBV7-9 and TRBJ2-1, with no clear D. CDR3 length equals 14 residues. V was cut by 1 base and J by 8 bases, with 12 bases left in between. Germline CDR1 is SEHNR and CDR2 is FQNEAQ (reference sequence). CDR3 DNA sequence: TGTGCCAGCAGCTTAGATAGCAGGATCCATGAGCAGTTCTTC. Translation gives CASSLDSRIHEQFF. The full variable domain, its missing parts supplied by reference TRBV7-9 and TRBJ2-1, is DTGVSQNPRHKITKRGQNVTFRCDPISEHNRLYWYRQTLGQGPEFLTYFQNEAQLEKSRLLSDRFSAERPKGSFSTLEIQRTEQGDSAMYLCASSLDSRIHEQFFGPGTRLTVL.

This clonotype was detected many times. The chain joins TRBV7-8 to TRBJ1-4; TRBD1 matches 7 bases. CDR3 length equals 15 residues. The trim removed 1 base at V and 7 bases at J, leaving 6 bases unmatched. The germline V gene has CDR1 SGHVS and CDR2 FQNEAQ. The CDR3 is CASSLELGTVEKLFF. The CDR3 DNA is TGTGCCAGCAGCTTAGAATTGGGGACAGTTGAAAAACTGTTTTTT.

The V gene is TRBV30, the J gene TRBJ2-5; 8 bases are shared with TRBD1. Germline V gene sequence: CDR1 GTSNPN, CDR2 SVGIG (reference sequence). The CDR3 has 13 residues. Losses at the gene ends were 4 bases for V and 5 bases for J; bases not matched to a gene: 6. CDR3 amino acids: CAWTAGGWETQYF. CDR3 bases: TGTGCCTGGACAGCAGGGGGCTGGGAGACCCAGTACTTC.